The clone carrying this TCR beta chain showed up many times. Its antigen is currently unknown. These data belong to a study of Graves' ophthalmopathy and Graves' hyperthyroidism. General study findings and limits: Using 13 signatures, a model distinguished ophthalmopathy from stable hyperthyroidism, reaching around 87% sensitivity and 81.08% specificity. Detected in blood as well were most expanded thyroid clonotypes with frequency above 0.001.

The CDR3 loop spans 16 amino acids. The V segment lost 4 bases and the J segment 1 base; nucleotides outside the gene matches: 6. Looked up from germline, CDR1 is MNHNS and CDR2 is SASEGT. Amplification from RNA transcripts yielded the TCR beta CDR3 regions. RT-PCR in the first round used HTBI primers; a second-round multiplex PCR followed. TCRdb ran MiXCR on the multiplex PCR reads and lists one entry per CDR3 protein. The table records under 800,000 distinct CDR3 sequences, 22% of them present only once. The source is a woman younger than 35 with stable Graves' hyperthyroidism. Some clones in this sample may be carry-over from other donors' samples. The rearrangement joins TRBV6-1 to TRBJ2-5; 10 bases fit TRBD1. The specimen was peripheral blood. This CDR3 reads CASSGRDRGLQETQYF. The CDR3 region has the DNA TGTGCCAGCAGTGGCCGGGACAGGGGCCTCCAAGAGACCCAGTACTTC.